Below, 21 T cell receptor beta chains from the same sample are listed, as sequenced in a study of T cell responses to AZD1222 COVID-19 vaccine. Libraries were prepared by immunoSEQ multiplex PCR; TCRdb keeps only in-frame clonotypes and omits some of them. The sample lists about 160,000 clones, roughly 90% occurring once. Sample: peripheral blood, taken 28 days after the second AZD1222 dose. Source of these receptors: an adult who received the AZD1222 COVID-19 vaccine.

The chain links TRBV6-4 to TRBJ1-1, with D perhaps matching TRBD1 (5 bases). Trimming took off 6 bases at V and 0 bases at J, with 11 bases between the two ends. CDR1 is MRHNA, CDR2 SNTAGT, per germline. CDR3 size: 14 residues. The chain's CDR3 is CASRGGVMNTEAFF. The CDR3 DNA is TGTGCCAGCAGGGGAGGGGTTATGAACACTGAAGCTTTCTTT.

The V call is TRBV5-4, the J call TRBJ2-3; D not resolved. V lost 4 bases to trimming and J lost 9 bases, with 21 bases between them. This CDR3 spans 15 amino acids. CDR1 is SGHNT and CDR2 is YYREEE in the germline V gene (reference sequence). CDR3: CASSADDGRIDTQYF. Written as DNA, the CDR3 is TGTGCCAGCAGCGCTGATGACGGGCGAATAGACACGCAGTATTTT.

V gene TRBV29-1 combines with J gene TRBJ2-3; D is ambiguous. The CDR3 is 10 amino acids. Germline V gene lookup returns CDR1 SQVTM and CDR2 ANQGSEA. With 3 bases removed from V and 3 bases from J, the gap between germline ends came to 1 base. The CDR3 loop is CSVETDTQYF. For the CDR3, the DNA is TGCAGCGTTGAGACAGATACGCAGTATTTT.

This rearrangement joins TRBV30 to TRBJ1-6; D unresolved. V lost 4 bases to trimming and J lost 1 base, with 14 bases between them. CDR3 length: 16 residues. Germline CDR1 and CDR2: GTSNPN and SVGIG (reference sequence). For the CDR3, the DNA is TGTGCCTGGAATGAAGGGCTTGAGTCCTATAATTCACCCCTCCACTTT. Translated: CAWNEGLESYNSPLHF. The variable domain in full, with the rest retrieved from reference TRBV30 and TRBJ1-6, is SQTIHQWPATLVQPVGSPLSLECTVEGTSNPNLYWYRQAAGRGLQLLFYSVGIGQISSEVPQNLSASRPQDRQFILSSKKLLLSDSGFYLCAWNEGLESYNSPLHFGNGTRLTVT.

This rearrangement joins TRBV4-1 to TRBJ2-1, with TRBD1 as a possible D gene (5 bases). Germline assignment: CDR1 MGHRA and CDR2 YSYEKL. Trimming pared 1 base from V and 8 bases from J, leaving 9 bases between. The CDR3 has 13 residues. The CDR3 spells CASSQVLGDEQFF. The CDR3 DNA reads as TGCGCCAGCAGCCAAGTATTAGGGGATGAGCAGTTCTTC.

This chain connects TRBV5-1 to TRBJ2-1; the match to TRBD2 covers 9 bases. CDR1 and CDR2 from the germline V gene are SGHRS and YFSETQ. This CDR3 contains 17 residues. The trim removed 4 bases at V and 0 bases at J, leaving 8 bases unmatched. CDR3 loop: CASSVKLAGLSYNEQFF. The CDR3 DNA reads TGCGCCAGCAGCGTGAAACTAGCGGGCCTCTCCTACAATGAGCAGTTCTTC.

This rearrangement joins TRBV11-3 to TRBJ2-1; maybe TRBD1 (5 bases). CDR3 length: 14 amino acids. V lost 4 bases to trimming and J lost 6 bases, with 13 bases between them. Germline CDR1 and CDR2: SGHNT and YENEEA. CDR3 bases: TGTGCCAGCAGCTCCACCTGGGGCACCAATGAGCAGTTCTTC. Translated, it gives CASSSTWGTNEQFF.

The chain links TRBV7-6 to TRBJ1-3; weak D call: TRBD1 (6 bases). CDR1 is SGHVS and CDR2 is FNYEAQ in the germline V gene. V was pared by 5 bases and J by 8 bases, with 13 bases between. The CDR3 is made up of 13 amino acids. As DNA, the CDR3 is TGTGCCAGCAGCACCGGACAGAGGGACACCATATATTTT. Translating gives CASSTGQRDTIYF.

CDR3 sequence: CASRTGDYGYTF. The CDR3 nucleotides are TGTGCCAGCCGGACAGGGGACTATGGCTACACCTTC. The chain uses TRBV2 and TRBJ1-2; 9 bases agree with TRBD1. The CDR3 runs 12 residues. Unmatched junction bases numbered 1, after V lost 8 bases and J lost 3 bases. Germline-derived CDR1 and CDR2 are SNHLY and FYNNEI.

V usage is TRBV15 and J usage is TRBJ2-1, with no clear D. Trimming pared 4 bases from V and 0 bases from J, leaving 10 bases between. The CDR3 is 15 amino acids. The germline CDR1 and CDR2 sequences are LNHNV and YYDKDF (reference sequence). This chain's CDR3 is CATSTTLSSYNEQFF. CDR3 nucleotides: TGTGCCACCAGCACTACATTGAGCTCCTACAATGAGCAGTTCTTC.

The chain is built from TRBV5-4 and TRBJ2-5; 13 positions agree with TRBD2. The V and J ends lost 4 bases and 2 bases, in that order; junction bases with no gene match: 5. The CDR3 has 16 residues. Germline V gene data show CDR1 as SGHNT and CDR2 as YYREEE (reference sequence). Written as DNA, the CDR3 is TGTGCCAGCAGCCGAACTAGCGGGGGGGCGCAAGAGACCCAGTACTTC. It encodes CASSRTSGGAQETQYF.

The genes are TRBV2 and TRBJ2-5, with D perhaps matching TRBD1 (5 bases). V was clipped by 6 bases and J by 3 bases, with 11 bases between them. The CDR3 consists of 13 residues. Germline CDR1 is SNHLY and CDR2 is FYNNEI. CDR3 protein: CASRARAKETQYF. CDR3 sequence (DNA): TGTGCCAGCAGGGCCAGGGCGAAAGAGACCCAGTACTTC.

The chain's CDR3 is CASSNAPRQGYTF. For the CDR3, the DNA is TGTGCCAGTAGTAATGCCCCCAGGCAAGGCTACACCTTC. The V and J genes are TRBV19 and TRBJ1-2; D gene unclear. V was shortened by 4 bases and J by 8 bases, with 14 bases between the two germline ends. The CDR3 runs to 13 residues. The germline gives CDR1 LNHDA, CDR2 SQIVND (reference sequence).

The chain uses TRBV27 and TRBJ1-1; a possible D gene is TRBD1 (6 bases). Trimming cost V 3 bases and J 4 bases, with 15 bases left between them. Germline loops: CDR1 MNHEY, CDR2 SMNVEV (reference sequence). CDR3 size: 15 residues. Here the CDR3 reads CASSFFTQGGTEAFF. The DNA of the CDR3 is TGTGCCAGCAGTTTTTTCACCCAAGGGGGCACTGAAGCTTTCTTT.

The sample holds a few counts of this clone. The CDR3 DNA follows: TGTGCCAGTAGTGAGGGGGGACAGGGGAAGACCCAGTACTTC. Amino acids: CASSEGGQGKTQYF. The chain combines TRBV19 with TRBJ2-5; 10 nucleotides match TRBD1. V trimming: 5 bases; J trimming: 6 bases; junction bases outside the gene matches: 6. CDR1 and CDR2 (germline): LNHDA, SQIVND (reference sequence). This CDR3 spans 14 amino acids.

This clone was found once. This sequence joins TRBV30 and TRBJ1-5, with no clear D. The germline gives CDR1 GTSNPN, CDR2 SVGIG (reference sequence). CDR3 length: 13 residues. Trimming left V 2 bases short and J 2 bases short, with 7 bases between. The CDR3 DNA is TGTGCCTGGAGTTCTGGGGGCAATCAGCCCCAGCATTTT. Its translation is CAWSSGGNQPQHF.

The chain carries TRBV5-1 and TRBJ2-5, with D possibly TRBD2 on 5 matching bases. The ends were cut back, 5 bases at V and 1 base at J, with 9 bases in the middle. This CDR3 spans 13 amino acids. The germline V gene encodes CDR1 SGHRS and CDR2 YFSETQ. The CDR3 protein is CASSFRGQETQYF. In DNA, the CDR3 is TGCGCCAGCAGTTTCCGGGGCCAAGAGACCCAGTACTTC.

V and J are TRBV30 and TRBJ1-4; perhaps TRBD1 as D (6 bases). V was cut by 2 bases and J by 6 bases, with 10 bases left in between. CDR3 size: 13 residues. Germline assignment: CDR1 GTSNPN and CDR2 SVGIG (reference sequence). For the CDR3, the DNA is TGTGCCTGGAGTCTTGGGACACATGAAAAACTGTTTTTT. Protein sequence: CAWSLGTHEKLFF.

This chain joins TRBV18 and TRBJ2-5; TRBD1 matches 9 bases. This CDR3 region has 15 residues. Trimming took 3 bases from V and 2 from J; bases not matched to a gene: 4. In germline, CDR1 is KGHSH, CDR2 LQKENI. The CDR3: CASSPPGQGQETQYF. CDR3 DNA: TGTGCCAGCTCACCTCCGGGACAGGGTCAAGAGACCCAGTACTTC.

The genes are TRBV4-3 and TRBJ1-6; maybe TRBD1 (5 bases). Trimming removed 0 bases from V and 9 bases from J, with 9 bases in between. The germline CDR1 and CDR2 sequences are LGHNA and YSLEER. The CDR3 covers 14 residues. The CDR3, as DNA: TGCGCCAGCAGCCAAGATCGGGGGATTTCACCCCTCCACTTT. It yields the protein CASSQDRGISPLHF.

The chain combines TRBV19 with TRBJ1-1; D remains ambiguous. In germline, CDR1 is LNHDA, CDR2 SQIVND (reference sequence). This CDR3 is built from 13 residues. Trimming took 5 bases from V and 11 from J, leaving 18 bases between them. CDR3 sequence: CASSFLFGSGAFF. CDR3 bases: TGTGCCAGTAGTTTCCTCTTTGGGAGCGGGGCTTTCTTT. Full variable domain (remainder filled in from reference TRBV19 and TRBJ1-1): DGGITQSPKYLFRKEGQNVTLSCEQNLNHDAMYWYRQDPGQGLRLIYYSQIVNDFQKGDIAEGYSVSREKKESFPLTVTSAQKNPTAFYLCASSFLFGSGAFFGQGTRLTVV.